This entry lists 21 T cell receptor beta chains sequenced from one sample in a study of metastatic and nonmetastatic thyroid tumors (dated by TCRdb to 2018 to 2021). Library preparation employed PCR. The listed sequencing device is Illumina HiSeq 4000. The raw public reads went through TCRdb reprocessing: fastp at Q25, MiXCR clone calling, in-frame beta chains kept. Counted in this sample were tens of thousands of clones; just over 4% of them appeared once. The ten biggest clones cover about 20% of the sample. No patient had received any treatment before thyroid surgery. The sequenced sample consisted of blood. The receptors come from a female donor with papillary thyroid cancer or a benign thyroid nodule (not recorded which). Some clones in this sample may be carry-over from other donors' samples.

This clone was observed at least ten times. CDR3 bases: TGTGCCAGCAGCTTAACCCGGGACCTATACGAGCAGTACTTC. It specifies CASSLTRDLYEQYF. V is TRBV7-9 and J is TRBJ2-7; D assignment may be TRBD1 or TRBD2 (5 bases each). Germline assignment: CDR1 SEHNR and CDR2 FQNEAQ (reference sequence). The CDR3 length is 14 residues. The V end was cut by 2 bases, the J end by 4 bases, with 12 bases between.

This clone was counted a few times. The V gene is TRBV3-1, the J gene TRBJ2-5; possible D gene TRBD1, 5 bases. The germline gives CDR1 LGHDT, CDR2 YNNKEL (reference sequence). This CDR3 region has 15 residues. V lost 1 base, J lost 7 bases, and 16 bases lay in between. The CDR3 region is CASSQGTGPRGTQYF. The CDR3 DNA reads TGTGCCAGCAGCCAAGGGACGGGCCCTAGGGGGACCCAGTACTTC.

This clone was detected a few times. Since a much larger clone is just one base distant, this may be a read error. The J gene is TRBJ2-5, the V gene TRBV20-1, with 8 bases identical to TRBD2. Germline V lookup: CDR1 DFQATT, CDR2 SNEGSKA (reference sequence). CDR3 length: 14 residues. CDR3 DNA sequence: TGCAGTGCTCCTCGGGAGGGGGGACAAGATACCCAGTACTTC. Its translation: CSAPREGGQDTQYF.

Ten or more counts support this clone. This chain joins TRBV28 and TRBJ1-4, with D perhaps matching TRBD1 (6 bases). Trimming removed 2 bases at V and 5 bases at J, with 12 bases between. Germline CDR1 is MDHEN and CDR2 is SYDVKM. The CDR3 sequence is 15 residues long. CDR3 loop: CASSLGGQMNEKLFF. CDR3 bases: TGTGCCAGCAGTTTAGGCGGACAGATGAATGAAAAACTGTTTTTT.

This clone was recorded many times. The chain combines TRBV11-2 with TRBJ2-7; TRBD1 might be the D (6 bases). Trimming left V 1 base short and J 2 bases short, with 9 bases between. CDR1 and CDR2 from the germline V gene are SGHAT and FQNNGV. CDR3 size: 14 residues. CDR3 in DNA: TGTGCCAGCAGCTTAGTCAGGGGAACCTACGAGCAGTACTTC. Protein product: CASSLVRGTYEQYF.

In this sample, this clone turned up many times. The V and J genes are TRBV18 and TRBJ2-3; the match to TRBD2 covers 8 bases. Trimming cost V 1 base and J 2 bases; bases outside gene matches: 5. Germline CDR1 KGHSH, CDR2 LQKENI. The CDR3 totals 16 residues. Here the CDR3 DNA reads TGTGCCAGCTCACCACAGGTAGCGGGACCCACAGATACGCAGTATTTT. This codes for CASSPQVAGPTDTQYF.

This clone occurred a few times. The genes are TRBV6-1 and TRBJ1-3; D is unclear. V gave up 4 bases and J gave up 0 bases, with 16 bases separating them. The germline gives CDR1 MNHNS, CDR2 SASEGT. This CDR3 spans 17 amino acids. The CDR3, as DNA: TGTGCCAGCAGTGCCCATCCCGGCGCCAGCTCTGGAAACACCATATATTTT. The encoded protein is CASSAHPGASSGNTIYF.

The CDR3 spells CASSIGILKRGGEKNIQYF. CDR3 DNA sequence: TGTGCCAGCAGCATAGGAATTTTGAAAAGGGGCGGAGAAAAAAACATTCAGTACTTC. V is TRBV9 and J is TRBJ2-4; D possibly corresponds to TRBD1 (5 bases). This CDR3 spans 19 amino acids. Trimming took 4 bases from V and 4 from J, leaving 27 bases between them. The germline V gene encodes CDR1 SGDLS and CDR2 YYNGEE.

This clone was observed many times. CDR3 sequence (DNA): TGTGCCAGCAGTGAAGCGGACAGGCGACAAGAGACCCAGTACTTC. It specifies CASSEADRRQETQYF. V gene TRBV2 combines with J gene TRBJ2-5; 7 bases are a match to TRBD1. Germline V gene lookup returns CDR1 SNHLY and CDR2 FYNNEI. The CDR3 contains 15 residues. The J segment lost 2 bases and the V segment lost 0 bases, leaving 3 bases of the junction unmatched.

This clone has a count of ten or more. The chain uses TRBV12-3 or TRBV12-4 and TRBJ1-6; 10 bases map to TRBD1. Trimming took 6 bases from V and 8 from J; bases not matched to a gene: 4. This CDR3 has 14 amino acids. The CDR3 bases are TGTGCCAGCAGACCGGGACAGGGGTATTCACCCCTCCACTTT. Protein product: CASRPGQGYSPLHF.

The table lists this clone with many counts. The gene calls are TRBV20-1 and TRBJ2-2; 9 positions match TRBD2. Germline CDR1 DFQATT, CDR2 SNEGSKA (reference sequence). The CDR3 consists of 16 residues. After removal of 3 bases from V and 2 bases from J, the junction contained 7 bases not matched to a gene. CDR3 DNA sequence: TGCAGTGCTAGTCCGCCTAGCGGGATTAACACCGGGGAGCTGTTTTTT. It translates to CSASPPSGINTGELFF.

This clone was detected ten times or more. This chain joins TRBV6-1 and TRBJ1-2, with D perhaps matching TRBD1 (6 bases). CDR3 size: 14 residues. V lost 5 bases and J 8 bases, leaving 18 bases between the germline ends. The germline gives CDR1 MNHNS, CDR2 SASEGT. Here the CDR3 DNA reads TGTGCCAGCAGTCAAGGGGGGGAGGAATCAGGCTACACCTTC. Protein sequence: CASSQGGEESGYTF.

This clone was detected ten times or more. The genes are TRBV7-2 and TRBJ2-1, with 11 bases aligning to TRBD2. The CDR3 totals 18 residues. Trimming removed 1 base from V and 1 base from J; junction bases left unmatched: 6. Per germline, CDR1 SGHTA and CDR2 FQGNSA. CDR3 DNA sequence: TGTGCCAGCAGCTTAGGCCTAGCGGGAGGTCTATCCTACAATGAGCAGTTCTTC. Translation gives CASSLGLAGGLSYNEQFF. Filled out from reference TRBV7-2 and TRBJ2-1, the complete variable domain reads GAGVSQSPSNKVTEKGKDVELRCDPISGHTALYWYRQSLGQGLEFLIYFQGNSAPDKSGLPSDRFSAERTGGSVSTLTIQRTQQEDSAVYLCASSLGLAGGLSYNEQFFGPGTRLTVL.

This clone was counted many times. This chain uses TRBV19 with TRBJ2-5; 9 bases agree with TRBD1. After removal of 5 bases from V and 0 bases from J, the junction contained 7 bases not matched to a gene. This CDR3 has 16 amino acids. The germline CDR1 and CDR2 sequences are LNHDA and SQIVND (reference sequence). The DNA of the CDR3 is TGTGCCAGTAGTGCCTTACAGGGGGCGCACCAAGAGACCCAGTACTTC. Translation: CASSALQGAHQETQYF.

The sample holds many counts of this clone. The CDR3 spells CASSLTENYEQYF. For the CDR3, the DNA is TGTGCCAGCAGTTTAACAGAAAACTACGAGCAGTACTTC. The chain uses TRBV28 and TRBJ2-7; no clear D. The germline V gene encodes CDR1 MDHEN and CDR2 SYDVKM. The CDR3 is 13 amino acids. V lost 2 bases, J lost 3 bases, and 8 bases lay in between.

This clone occurred many times. The chain joins TRBV5-1 to TRBJ2-1; 8 bases line up with TRBD2. Losses at the gene ends were 4 bases for V and 10 bases for J; bases not matched to a gene: 7. This CDR3 region has 13 residues. Germline-derived CDR1 and CDR2 are SGHRS and YFSETQ. This CDR3 reads CASSPEREREQFF. The CDR3 nucleotides read TGCGCCAGCAGCCCGGAGCGGGAGAGGGAGCAGTTCTTC. Full variable domain (missing parts from reference TRBV5-1 and TRBJ2-1): KAGVTQTPRYLIKTRGQQVTLSCSPISGHRSVSWYQQTPGQGLQFLFEYFSETQRNKGNFPGRFSGRQFSNSRSEMNVSTLELGDSALYLCASSPEREREQFFGPGTRLTVL.

This clone was found many times. The chain combines TRBV14 with TRBJ2-3, with 7 bases lining up with TRBD2. The V segment lost 0 bases and the J segment 6 bases; nucleotides outside the gene matches: 3. The CDR3 loop spans 14 amino acids. Germline V lookup: CDR1 SGHDN, CDR2 FVKESK. For the CDR3, the DNA is TGTGCCAGCAGCCAAGATAGCGGGCGTGATACGCAGTATTTT. Protein product: CASSQDSGRDTQYF.

The chain carries TRBV19 and TRBJ1-5; D is ambiguous. CDR3 length equals 15 residues. Germline V CDR1 and CDR2: LNHDA, SQIVND (reference sequence). Trimming removed 3 bases from V and 0 bases from J, with 9 bases in between. The CDR3 protein is CASSIGGDSNQPQHF. The CDR3 bases are TGTGCCAGTAGTATTGGAGGAGATAGCAATCAGCCCCAGCATTTT.

This clone was counted many times. This chain links TRBV9 with TRBJ1-3; 8 bases match TRBD1. V shed 4 bases, J shed 11 bases, and the junction held 11 bases outside the gene matches. Germline CDR1 and CDR2: SGDLS and YYNGEE. The CDR3 extends over 14 amino acids. CDR3 protein: CASSPRTGLSAIYF. CDR3 nucleotides: TGTGCCAGCAGCCCCAGGACAGGGCTCAGCGCCATATATTTT.

This clone was seen only a few times. Since a much larger clone is just one base distant, this may be a read error. Distinct nucleotide sequences in the sample also encode this CDR3. The chain is built from TRBV7-9 and TRBJ2-1; 11 bases agree with TRBD2. Germline V gives CDR1 SEHNR, CDR2 FQNEAQ (reference sequence). This CDR3 is 16 amino acids long. Germline trimming cut 4 bases from V and 13 bases from J; bases unmatched to any gene: 15. The CDR3 coding sequence is TGTGCCAGCAGCTCGGTCCGAGGACTAGCGGGCCCCACTCAGTTCTTC. It encodes CASSSVRGLAGPTQFF.

This clone occurred many times. V usage is TRBV12-3 or TRBV12-4 and J usage is TRBJ2-7, with 7 bases fitting TRBD1. The CDR3 spans 13 residues. With V trimmed by 4 bases and J by 1 base, 1 base remained unmatched. CDR3 residues: CASSWDSSYEQYF. CDR3 in DNA: TGTGCCAGCAGTTGGGACAGTTCCTACGAGCAGTACTTC.